A single sample gave rise to the 22 T cell receptor beta chains below, sequenced in a study of post-analysis software for immune sequencing data. General study results and limits: A few TRBV segments, TRBV5-6, TRBV5-1 and TRBV20-1 among them, were found more frequent in patients than controls.

Sequencing libraries made from TCR beta cDNA carried unique molecular identifiers. TCRdb re-analysed the PCR reads in MiXCR, keeping a single row per CDR3 protein. The sample yields hundreds of thousands of distinct CDR3 sequences, approximately 59% seen once. The antigens for these receptors are not known. Sample: blood. These receptors were obtained from a girl aged 2 to 9 with multiple sclerosis.

This chain uses TRBV6-2 or TRBV6-3 with TRBJ1-2; unclear D gene. Trimming pared 0 bases from V and 8 bases from J, leaving 7 bases between. From germline, CDR1 is MNHEY and CDR2 SVGEGT. This CDR3 spans 12 amino acids. The CDR3 nucleotides are TGTGCCAGCAGTTACTCGATGGCGGGCTACACCTTC. This gives the protein CASSYSMAGYTF.

The J gene is TRBJ2-4, the V gene TRBV3-1; D uncertain. The length of the CDR3 is 14 residues. Germline assignment: CDR1 LGHDT and CDR2 YNNKEL (reference sequence). With 4 bases removed from V and 7 bases from J, the gap between germline ends came to 14 bases. In DNA form, the CDR3 reads TGTGCCAGCAGCCGGCCGGGTTCGTTTAACATTCAGTACTTC. This sequence encodes CASSRPGSFNIQYF. The full variable domain, rest sourced from reference TRBV3-1 and TRBJ2-4, is DTAVSQTPKYLVTQMGNDKSIKCEQNLGHDTMYWYKQDSKKFLKIMFSYNNKELIINETVPNRFSPKSPDKAHLNLHINSLELGDSAVYFCASSRPGSFNIQYFGAGTRLSVL.

The chain joins TRBV12-3 or TRBV12-4 to TRBJ2-7; D is possibly TRBD2 (5 bases). V lost 7 bases and J lost 5, with 27 bases in between. This CDR3 has 17 amino acids. The CDR3 DNA follows: TGTGCCAGCACCGAGCACCCAATTACGAGGGCAGAGGACGAGCAGTACTTC. Translated, it gives CASTEHPITRAEDEQYF.

This clonotype appeared once. This chain connects TRBV5-1 to TRBJ2-5, with D uncertain. Trimming removed 2 bases from V and 1 base from J, with 9 bases in between. CDR1 and CDR2 from the germline V gene are SGHRS and YFSETQ. The CDR3 loop spans 14 amino acids. The DNA of the CDR3 is TGCGCCAGCAGCTTAAGGCGGCTCCAAGAGACCCAGTACTTC. This gives the protein CASSLRRLQETQYF.

The chain has TRBV6-5 and TRBJ2-7; 8 nucleotides agree with TRBD1. CDR1 and CDR2 from the germline V gene are MNHEY and SVGAGI. This CDR3 comprises 13 residues. V lost 2 bases to trimming and J lost 6 bases; unmatched junction nucleotides: 3. In DNA form, the CDR3 reads TGTGCCAGCAGTTACGGGACAGGTTTCGAGCAGTACTTC. The encoded protein is CASSYGTGFEQYF.

This rearrangement joins TRBV11-2 to TRBJ2-5; 11 bases line up with TRBD2. The germline V gene has CDR1 SGHAT and CDR2 FQNNGV. With V trimmed by 3 bases and J by 1 base, 4 bases remained unmatched. The CDR3 has 16 residues. The CDR3 nucleotides are TGTGCCAGCAGCTTGCTAGCGGGGGGCTCCCAAGAGACCCAGTACTTC. It codes for CASSLLAGGSQETQYF.

About this clonotype itself: One junction end disagrees with the germline gene, perhaps due to a read error. The gene calls are TRBV25-1 and TRBJ2-5, with 8 bases identical to TRBD1. The CDR3 is made up of 16 amino acids. Germline values: CDR1 MGHDK, CDR2 SYGVNS. The CDR3 loop reads CASSVKGQGLQEAQYF. The CDR3, as DNA: TGTGCCAGCAGTGTAAAAGGACAGGGCTTACAAGAGGCCCAGTACTTC.

The chain carries TRBV20-1 and TRBJ2-5; 8 bases map to TRBD2. Germline assignment: CDR1 DFQATT and CDR2 SNEGSKA (reference sequence). Trimming removed 2 bases from V and 5 bases from J; junction bases left unmatched: 10. The CDR3 runs 15 residues. The CDR3 sequence is CSARITGGPWETQYF. The CDR3 region has the DNA TGCAGTGCTAGAATTACGGGGGGGCCTTGGGAGACCCAGTACTTC.

This sequence joins TRBV7-2 and TRBJ2-1; D is perhaps TRBD2 (7 bases). Germline CDR1 and CDR2: SGHTA and FQGNSA. The CDR3 loop spans 16 amino acids. Deletions cut 3 bases from V and 2 bases from J, with 14 bases between. CDR3 in amino acids: CASSFRSGGAYNEQFF. For the CDR3, the DNA is TGTGCCAGCAGCTTTCGATCGGGGGGCGCCTACAATGAGCAGTTCTTC.

About this clonotype itself: An end of the junction does not agree with germline; a read error may underlie this. The rearrangement uses TRBV12-3 or TRBV12-4 and TRBJ1-5, with unresolved D. This CDR3 spans 12 amino acids. For the CDR3, the DNA is TGTGCCGGCAGTTTGGGAAATCAGCCCCAGCATTTT. Translating gives CAGSLGNQPQHF.

This sequence joins TRBV3-1 and TRBJ2-3; perhaps TRBD2 as D (5 bases). The CDR3 is made up of 17 amino acids. Germline CDR1 and CDR2: LGHDT and YNNKEL (reference sequence). V was trimmed by 0 bases and J by 4 bases, leaving 17 bases between them. CDR3 in DNA: TGTGCCAGCAGCCAAGACTCACTAGATTGGGGAGCAGATACGCAGTATTTT. It translates to CASSQDSLDWGADTQYF.

The gene calls are TRBV20-1 and TRBJ2-7; 10 bases map to TRBD1. The DNA end lines up better with TRBJ2-5; the J call may be wrong. The CDR3 runs to 15 residues. The germline CDR1 and CDR2 sequences are DFQATT and SNEGSKA (reference sequence). This CDR3 reads CSARVGGTGEETQYF. CDR3 in DNA: TGCAGTGCTAGGGTTGGAGGGACAGGGGAAGAGACCCAGTACTTC.

The rearrangement joins TRBV5-1 to TRBJ1-4; 10 bases are a match to TRBD1. Germline V gene data show CDR1 as SGHRS and CDR2 as YFSETQ. The J segment lost 8 bases and the V segment lost 0 bases, leaving 4 bases of the junction unmatched. The CDR3 totals 15 residues. The CDR3 region is CASSLVGTGDEKLFF. CDR3 nucleotide sequence: TGCGCCAGCAGCTTGGTGGGGACAGGGGACGAAAAACTGTTTTTT.

The gene calls are TRBV4-3 and TRBJ1-2; 10 bases match TRBD1. The V segment lost 0 bases and the J segment 6 bases; nucleotides outside the gene matches: 10. This CDR3 contains 17 residues. CDR1 and CDR2 (germline): LGHNA, YSLEER. The CDR3 spells CASSQDPRDRGFDGYTF. CDR3 bases: TGCGCCAGCAGCCAAGACCCCCGGGACAGGGGATTCGATGGCTACACCTTC.

The chain is built from TRBV28 and TRBJ2-7; 10 nucleotides align to TRBD1. This CDR3 spans 16 amino acids. The V gene's germline CDR1 is MDHEN and CDR2 SYDVKM. V lost 6 bases and J lost 1; bases outside the gene matches: 9. This CDR3 is CASSSPSGQGSYEQYF. DNA of the CDR3: TGTGCCAGCAGCAGCCCCTCGGGACAGGGGTCCTACGAGCAGTACTTC.

This CDR3 is CSASSATDTQYF. The CDR3 DNA sequence: TGCAGTGCTAGTTCGGCCACAGATACGCAGTATTTT. The V gene is TRBV20-1, the J gene TRBJ2-3; no clear D. With 3 bases removed from V and 2 bases from J, the gap between germline ends came to 6 bases. This CDR3 is built from 12 residues. CDR1 and CDR2 (germline): DFQATT, SNEGSKA (reference sequence).

The V and J genes are TRBV7-2 and TRBJ2-3; 14 bases align to TRBD2. This CDR3 is 17 amino acids long. The V segment lost 5 bases and the J segment 3 bases; nucleotides outside the gene matches: 7. The germline V gene encodes CDR1 SGHTA and CDR2 FQGNSA. This chain's CDR3 is CASSNRLAGGITDTQYF. CDR3 sequence (DNA): TGTGCCAGCAGCAACCGACTAGCGGGGGGGATTACAGATACGCAGTATTTT.

This chain connects TRBV29-1 to TRBJ1-1, with a weak D call TRBD1 (5 bases). This CDR3 contains 15 residues. The V gene lost 1 base and the J gene lost 6 bases, with 18 bases spanning the gap. The germline CDR1 and CDR2 sequences are SQVTM and ANQGSEA. The DNA for the CDR3 is TGCAGCGTTGAAGGCCTCGGTGGGGCTGGCGCTGAAGCTTTCTTT. Translation gives CSVEGLGGAGAEAFF.

The chain recombines TRBV14 with TRBJ2-1; TRBD2 matches at 11 bases. V was pared by 1 base and J by 4 bases, with 6 bases of the junction left unmatched. CDR1 and CDR2 from the germline V gene are SGHDN and FVKESK. The CDR3 extends over 17 amino acids. The CDR3 loop reads CASSQALAGGPYNEQFF. The CDR3 DNA reads TGTGCCAGCAGCCAAGCGCTAGCGGGAGGACCTTACAATGAGCAGTTCTTC.

This chain connects TRBV15 to TRBJ2-5; the match to TRBD2 covers 8 bases. Germline CDR1 and CDR2: LNHNV and YYDKDF (reference sequence). With V trimmed by 5 bases and J by 1 base, 6 bases remained unmatched. The CDR3 runs to 15 residues. This chain's CDR3 is CATSGRLAPQETQYF. CDR3 nucleotides: TGTGCCACCAGCGGTCGACTAGCGCCCCAAGAGACCCAGTACTTC. The full variable domain, in which reference TRBV15 and TRBJ2-5 provide the parts outside the CDR3, is DAMVIQNPRYQVTQFGKPVTLSCSQTLNHNVMYWYQQKSSQAPKLLFHYYDKDFNNEADTPDNFQSRRPNTSFCFLDIRSPGLGDTAMYLCATSGRLAPQETQYFGPGTRLLVL.

The chain employs TRBV4-2 and TRBJ1-6; D unclear. Germline CDR1 LGHNA, CDR2 YNFKEQ. The CDR3 is 14 residues long. Trimming took 0 bases from V and 9 from J, leaving 9 bases between them. Here the CDR3 DNA reads TGTGCCAGCAGCCAAGACCGACTTGGTTCACCCCTCCACTTT. Its translation is CASSQDRLGSPLHF.

V gene TRBV7-9 combines with J gene TRBJ2-5; 7 nucleotides align to TRBD2. This CDR3 comprises 15 residues. Per the germline V gene, CDR1 is SEHNR and CDR2 is FQNEAQ (reference sequence). Losses at the gene ends were 1 base for V and 4 bases for J; bases not matched to a gene: 6. As DNA, the CDR3 is TGTGCCAGCAGCTTAGAAGGGAGGGGCGCAGAGACCCAGTACTTC. Protein sequence: CASSLEGRGAETQYF. Complete variable domain (other parts from reference TRBV7-9 and TRBJ2-5): DTGVSQNPRHKITKRGQNVTFRCDPISEHNRLYWYRQTLGQGPEFLTYFQNEAQLEKSRLLSDRFSAERPKGSFSTLEIQRTEQGDSAMYLCASSLEGRGAETQYFGPGTRLLVL.